Following are 3 T cell receptor beta chains from one sample sequenced in a study of CD8+CD57+ T cells in acquired aplastic anemia. CD8+CD57+ cell expansion had been shown by flow cytometry in patients chosen for sequencing. Both TCR beta VDJ combination and CDR3 sequence profiling were carried out. Genomic DNA was the template for this profiling. Via MiXCR, TCRdb re-called the reads, giving one row per CDR3 protein. Among roughly 260,000 distinct CDR3 sequences, approximately 45% were seen once, and the ten largest hold 7.8%. The sample comprised sorted CD4+, CD8+, or CD8+CD57+ T cells (not recorded which) from PBMCs. These receptor sequences come from a human donor with aplastic anemia.

The table lists this clonotype with a few counts. It is likely a read error, because the conserved phenylalanine at the end of the CDR3 is missing. Because the CDR3's place on the DNA is in doubt, the DNA is left out and the CDR3 is given as listed by TCRdb. The rearrangement joins TRBV7-9 to TRBJ2-5; the D segment call TRBD2 is taken from the table without a DNA check. Counting both end residues, the CDR3 totals 9 amino acids. Per germline, CDR1 SEHNR and CDR2 FQNEAQ (reference sequence). CDR3 protein: CASSPRLAG.

As concerns this clonotype: A read error may explain this, as a much larger clone is one base away. V usage is TRBV5-1 and J usage is TRBJ2-1; TRBD2 might be the D (7 bases). Germline assignment: CDR1 SGHRS and CDR2 YFSETQ. This CDR3 region has 17 residues. The CDR3 nucleotides are TGCGCCAGCAGCTTGACAGGGAGGGTTCCTTACTACAATGGGCAGTTCTTC. It is translated as CASSLTGRVPYYNGQFF. Variable domain in full (rest from reference TRBV5-1 and TRBJ2-1): KAGVTQTPRYLIKTRGQQVTLSCSPISGHRSVSWYQQTPGQGLQFLFEYFSETQRNKGNFPGRFSGRQFSNSRSEMNVSTLELGDSALYLCASSLTGRVPYYNGQFFGPGTRLTVL.

The rearrangement links TRBV20-1 to TRBJ1-5; D is uncertain. CDR3 length: 11 amino acids. V was trimmed by 0 bases and J by 11 bases, leaving 8 bases between them. The V gene's germline CDR1 is DFQATT and CDR2 SNEGSKA (reference sequence). The CDR3: CSARDRRAQHF. CDR3 coding DNA: TGCAGTGCTAGAGATCGCCGGGCCCAGCATTTT.